Listed below are T cell receptor beta chains from one sample, sequenced in a study of T-cell reconstitution after alpha-beta-depleted transplantation in children. One entry per CDR3 protein results from TCRdb running MiXCR on the PCR reads. The profile shows 550,000 to 600,000 distinct CDR3 sequences, more than 20% of them singletons. The sequenced sample was PBMCs, mostly from graft donor cells, obtained 360 days after TCRalphabeta/CD19-depleted stem cell transplant. The origin of the receptors is a boy in the first two years of life who had a stem cell transplant for acute myeloid leukemia, so the T cells may come from the graft donor. Each CDR3 is given with its conserved first and last residue. Fields, in order: D gene, V gene, clone size, J gene, CDR3 DNA, CDR3 protein. The D gene is left open where the match is weak. For some rows the clone size is stated as once, few or many, or as a class when expanded; others skip it.

-	TRBV12-5	-	TRBJ2-4	TGTGCTAGTGCCCTAGGGAAAAACATTCAGTACTTC	CASALGKNIQYF
-	TRBV20-1	many	TRBJ1-5	TGCAGTGCCACGCGACTCATAAATCAGCCCCAGCATTTT	CSATRLINQPQHF
-	TRBV28	many	TRBJ2-5	TGTGCCAGCGGGGGAGGTCCCTGGGAGACCCAGTACTTC	CASGGGPWETQYF
-	TRBV10-3	few	TRBJ1-5	TGTGCCATCAGTGGGACGGAGAATCAGCCCCAGCATTTT	CAISGTENQPQHF
-	TRBV10-3	-	TRBJ1-1	TGTGCCATCAGTACCACTGGAGGCACTGAAGCTTTCTTT	CAISTTGGTEAFF
-	TRBV18	once	TRBJ2-1	TGTGCCAGCTCACCAGTCACCTACAATGAGCAGTTCTTC	CASSPVTYNEQFF
-	TRBV20-1	-	TRBJ2-1	TGCAGTGCTAGCAGTATGGGGGCTTTCTACAATGAGCAGTTCTTC	CSASSMGAFYNEQFF
-	TRBV12-3/TRBV12-4	many	TRBJ2-3	TGTGCCAGCCAGAAGAGGGGGGGCCGAGGAGATACGCAGTATTTT	CASQKRGGRGDTQYF
-	TRBV28	-	TRBJ2-5	TGTGCCAGCAGTTCACCAGACAGGAGGCAAGAGACCCAGTACTTC	CASSSPDRRQETQYF
-	TRBV12-3/TRBV12-4	-	TRBJ1-2	TGTGCCAGCAGTTTAAGTGCGGCCAACGGCTACACCTTC	CASSLSAANGYTF
-	TRBV21-1	many	TRBJ1-2	TGTGCCAGCAGTGAGTCAAATCCTTATGGCTACACCTTC	CASSESNPYGYTF
TRBD2	TRBV7-2	many	TRBJ2-1	TGTGCCAGCAGCTTAGCCCTAGCGGGGAGAGACAATGAGCAGTTCTTC	CASSLALAGRDNEQFF
TRBD1	TRBV20-1	-	TRBJ1-5	TGCAGTGCTAGGGACAGGGGCGGCAATCAGCCCCAGCATTTT	CSARDRGGNQPQHF
-	TRBV5-1	-	TRBJ2-6	TGCGCCAGCGTCGCTTCTGGGGCCAACGTCCTGACTTTC	CASVASGANVLTF
-	TRBV5-5	many	TRBJ2-3	TGTGCCAGCAGCTTGGGACCACCCCCAGATACGCAGTATTTT	CASSLGPPPDTQYF
-	TRBV7-6	-	TRBJ2-5	TGTGCCAGCAGCTTAGATAGCCGGGAGACCCAGTACTTC	CASSLDSRETQYF
-	TRBV29-1	-	TRBJ2-1	TGCAGCGTTTTCGGAGTGGTACAGTCCAACAATAATTACAATGAGCAGTTCTTC	CSVFGVVQSNNNYNEQFF
TRBD2	TRBV6-5	many	TRBJ2-1	TGTGCCAGTTCCGGGGGGACCTACAATGAGCAGTTCTTC	CASSGGTYNEQFF
-	TRBV12-3/TRBV12-4	many	TRBJ2-7	TGTGCCAGCAGTCAGGCAAGGACGGTCTACGAGCAGTACTTC	CASSQARTVYEQYF
-	TRBV20-1	few	TRBJ2-3	TGCAGTGCTAGTGGGCGGTCACAGGATACGCAGTATTTT	CSASGRSQDTQYF
-	TRBV5-5	many	TRBJ2-1	TGTGCCAGCAGCTTGGGGGTAGGCCTCGTTCCGAATGAGCAGTTCTTC	CASSLGVGLVPNEQFF
-	TRBV12-3/TRBV12-4	-	TRBJ1-2	TGTGCCAGCCTGTATTCGGGACTTCAGTACTATGGCTACACCTTC	CASLYSGLQYYGYTF
-	TRBV6-5	few	TRBJ2-5	TGTGCCAGCAGTTACGGCGGGGGCAATGGAAAGACCCAGTACTTC	CASSYGGGNGKTQYF
TRBD1	TRBV7-8	-	TRBJ1-2	TGTGCCAGCAGCTTAAGCGGGACAGCCTATGGCTACACCTTC	CASSLSGTAYGYTF
TRBD1	TRBV12-3/TRBV12-4	-	TRBJ1-5	TGTGCCAGCAGTTCCAGGGACAGGGCGATGGATCAGCCCCAGCATTTT	CASSSRDRAMDQPQHF
TRBD2	TRBV7-2	many	TRBJ2-7	TGTGCCAGCAGCTTCTCCGGGACTAGCGGCTCCTACGAGCAGTACTTC	CASSFSGTSGSYEQYF
TRBD2	TRBV11-2	-	TRBJ2-4	TGTGCCAGCAGCTTAGTGGGACTAGCGAGAACCCCCCTAGCCAAAAACATTCAGTACTTC	CASSLVGLARTPLAKNIQYF
TRBD1	TRBV6-5	few	TRBJ2-7	TGTGCCAGCAGCTACGTGGGACAGGGATCCTACGAGCAGTACTTC	CASSYVGQGSYEQYF
-	TRBV20-1	many	TRBJ2-5	TGCAGTGCTAGAGATCGAAGGGGGACGGAGACCCAGTACTTC	CSARDRRGTETQYF
TRBD1	TRBV11-1	-	TRBJ2-5	TGTGCCAGCAGCCCCCGGGACAGGGGATTCGGGCAAGAGACCCAGTACTTC	CASSPRDRGFGQETQYF
TRBD1	TRBV12-3/TRBV12-4	-	TRBJ2-7	TGTGCCAGCAGTTTCGGGACAGTAAAGGGCGAGCAGTACTTC	CASSFGTVKGEQYF
-	TRBV10-3	-	TRBJ2-7	TGTGCCATCAGTGGCGACCGCGACTCCTACGAGCAGTACTTC	CAISGDRDSYEQYF
-	TRBV20-1	-	TRBJ2-2	TGCAGTGCTAAGCCTCCAGGGGCGGACGGGGAGCTGTTTTTT	CSAKPPGADGELFF
-	TRBV30	-	TRBJ2-7	TGTGCCTGGAGTGTACGAATAGGGGTCTACGAGCAGTACTTC	CAWSVRIGVYEQYF
-	TRBV28	many	TRBJ2-5	TGTGCCAGCAGTCTTAGACAGGTGCAGGAGACCCAGTACTTC	CASSLRQVQETQYF
TRBD2	TRBV20-1	many	TRBJ2-1	TGCAGTGCTAGAATCGCGACTAGCGGGGGGGCGCATGAGCAGTTCTTC	CSARIATSGGAHEQFF
-	TRBV20-1	-	TRBJ2-5	TGCAGTGCTATACAAGCGGAAGAGACCCAGTACTTC	CSAIQAEETQYF
TRBD2	TRBV20-1	-	TRBJ2-3	TGCAGTGCCTTGAGCGGGGGGAACCCTCACCCCCCGCAGTATTTT	CSALSGGNPHPPQYF
TRBD2	TRBV5-7	few	TRBJ2-1	TGTGCCAGCAGCTTGGCGCAGACGGGACTAGGCAATGAGCAGTTCTTC	CASSLAQTGLGNEQFF
-	TRBV20-1	few	TRBJ1-6	TGCAGTGCTGCCCCAAAGTCGACGGCGGATTCACCCCTCCACTTT	CSAAPKSTADSPLHF
TRBD1	TRBV5-6	-	TRBJ1-2	TGTGCCAGCAGCTGGGGGACAGGGCCTGGGTATGGCTACACCTTC	CASSWGTGPGYGYTF
-	TRBV6-5	-	TRBJ2-1	TGTGCCAGCAGTTACCGCAGATCCAACAATGAGCAGTTCTTC	CASSYRRSNNEQFF